The entry below gives a single T cell receptor (beta chain) sequence along with its context. What it recognizes is unknown. The data are from a study of CD8 T cells in ankylosing spondylitis. Study-level results: In the blood and synovial fluid of reactive arthritis, some motif variants had been previously reported. Enrichment of disease-linked clones was reportedly significant in matched ankylosing spondylitis synovial fluid. Seemingly characteristic of ankylosing spondylitis blood was a TCR beta motif consisting of about 8 highly homologous variants.

CDR3 length: 17 residues. The germline V and J ends were trimmed by 1 base and 1 base, with 14 bases remaining between them. Germline V gives CDR1 SGHVS, CDR2 FNYEAQ. Quantitative 5'-RACE with molecular barcodes was used to make the TCR beta libraries. TCRdb reprocessed the 5' RACE reads with MiXCR, giving one entry per CDR3 protein. The data show around 120,000 distinct CDR3 sequences, 20% to 30% seen once. This TCR was sampled from a male donor with ankylosing spondylitis. The chain uses TRBV7-6 and TRBJ1-3; D perhaps matches TRBD1 (6 bases). Material for sequencing was synovial fluid, either unsorted or a sorted T cell fraction (not recorded which). CDR3 sequence reads: CASSLVRGAFSGNTIYF. CDR3 sequence (DNA): TGTGCCAGCAGCTTAGTTCGGGGGGCCTTTTCTGGAAACACCATATATTTT.